The 8 T cell receptor beta chains reported below all come from one sample, sequenced in a study of blood T cell repertoires in COVID-19. The table came from immunoSEQ multiplex PCR; TCRdb's copy has only in-frame clones and leaves some out. The repertoire holds around 200,000 clones, with about three quarters as singletons. What was sequenced was peripheral blood. These receptors were collected from a woman aged 70-85 years with acute or convalescent COVID-19.

The V and J genes are TRBV5-6 and TRBJ2-7; D gene ambiguous. CDR3 length: 12 residues. Germline V gene lookup returns CDR1 SGHDT and CDR2 YYEEEE. V lost 0 bases and J 3 bases, leaving 4 bases between the germline ends. The DNA for the CDR3 is TGTGCCAGCAGCTTGGACAACTACGAGCAGTACTTC. This translates into CASSLDNYEQYF.

About this clone: A much larger clone differs from this one at a single base, so this may be a read error. V gene TRBV7-8 combines with J gene TRBJ2-7, with TRBD2 matching over 9 bases. This CDR3 contains 16 residues. CDR1 SGHVS and CDR2 FQNEAQ come from the germline V gene. J was trimmed by 8 bases and V by 5 bases; bases with no gene match: 16. The CDR3 DNA sequence: TGTGCCAGCAGCGGGGGACTGGGGACTAGCAGTTACAAGCAGTACTTC. Translating gives CASSGGLGTSSYKQYF.

This chain links TRBV5-1 with TRBJ2-7; no clear D gene. This CDR3 comprises 12 residues. Germline-derived CDR1 and CDR2 are SGHRS and YFSETQ. The germline V and J ends were trimmed by 2 bases and 5 bases, with 8 bases remaining between them. The CDR3 bases are TGCGCCAGCAGCTTCAGACAAGACGAGCAGTACTTC. Translation gives CASSFRQDEQYF.

This chain connects TRBV29-1 to TRBJ1-1; weak D call: TRBD1 (5 bases). The CDR3 covers 14 residues. CDR1 is SQVTM and CDR2 is ANQGSEA in the germline V gene. The V end was cut by 4 bases, the J end by 1 base, with 13 bases between. CDR3 loop: CSVAFRQSNTEAFF. DNA for the CDR3: TGCAGCGTTGCCTTCCGACAGTCGAACACTGAAGCTTTCTTT.

This chain connects TRBV9 to TRBJ2-2, with 9 bases matching TRBD2. V was clipped by 3 bases and J by 8 bases; unmatched bases: 8. Germline V gene lookup returns CDR1 SGDLS and CDR2 YYNGEE. The CDR3 contains 15 residues. The CDR3 bases are TGTGCCAGCAGCGAGGGTAGCGGGAGAATTGGGGAGCTGTTTTTT. Translating it yields CASSEGSGRIGELFF.

This clone was recorded once. The J gene is TRBJ1-2, the V gene TRBV28; TRBD1 matches at 9 bases. The CDR3 spans 16 residues. Germline CDR1 reads MDHEN; CDR2 reads SYDVKM. The trim removed 6 bases at V and 4 bases at J, leaving 12 bases unmatched. CDR3 nucleotide sequence: TGTGCCAGCAGCCTAGGGGGACAGGGAATCGGCTATGGCTACACCTTC. Its protein product is CASSLGGQGIGYGYTF.

The CDR3 DNA sequence: TGTGCCAGCAGTCCGAGAGCGGGAATCCGATACGAGCAGTACTTC. Amino acids: CASSPRAGIRYEQYF. The chain employs TRBV6-6 and TRBJ2-7; 7 bases map to TRBD2. Germline V gives CDR1 MNHNY, CDR2 SVGAGI (reference sequence). The trim removed 5 bases at V and 4 bases at J, leaving 11 bases unmatched. The CDR3 has 15 amino acids.

The V call is TRBV10-3, the J call TRBJ2-5, with 9 nucleotides matching TRBD1. Germline V gives CDR1 ENHRY, CDR2 SYGVKD. Germline trimming cut 6 bases from V and 3 bases from J; bases unmatched to any gene: 5. The CDR3 extends over 14 amino acids. CDR3 protein: CAIRARQGEETQYF. The DNA for the CDR3 is TGTGCCATCAGAGCAAGACAGGGGGAAGAGACCCAGTACTTC.